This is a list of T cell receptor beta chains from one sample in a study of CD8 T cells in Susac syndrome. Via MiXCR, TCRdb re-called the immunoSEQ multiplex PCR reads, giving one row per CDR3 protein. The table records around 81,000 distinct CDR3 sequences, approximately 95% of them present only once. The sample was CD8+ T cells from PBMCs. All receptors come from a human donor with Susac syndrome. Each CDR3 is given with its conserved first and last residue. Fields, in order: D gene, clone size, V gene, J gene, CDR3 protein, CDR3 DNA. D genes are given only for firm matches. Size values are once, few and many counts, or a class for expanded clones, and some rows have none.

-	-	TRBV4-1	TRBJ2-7	CASSQDADYEQYF	TGCGCCAGCAGCCAAGATGCCGACTACGAGCAGTACTTC
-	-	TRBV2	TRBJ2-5	CASSNDRAKAVQETQYF	TGTGCCAGCAGTAACGATCGAGCAAAGGCGGTGCAAGAGACCCAGTACTTC
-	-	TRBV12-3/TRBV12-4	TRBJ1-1	CASSWATEAFF	TGTGCCAGCAGTTGGGCCACTGAAGCTTTCTTT
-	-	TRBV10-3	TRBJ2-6	CAISEWQGGASGANVLTF	TGTGCCATCAGTGAGTGGCAGGGTGGGGCCTCTGGGGCCAACGTCCTGACTTTC
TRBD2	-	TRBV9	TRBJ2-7	CASSLADAGGYEQYF	TGTGCCAGCAGCTTAGCTGATGCGGGAGGGTACGAGCAGTACTTC
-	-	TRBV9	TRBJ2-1	CASSVGTSSYGEQFF	TGTGCCAGCAGTGTGGGAACTAGCAGTTACGGTGAGCAGTTCTTC
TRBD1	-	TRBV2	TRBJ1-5	CASTYMTGGNQPQHF	TGTGCCAGCACCTATATGACAGGGGGGAATCAGCCCCAGCATTTT
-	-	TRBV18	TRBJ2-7	CASSPWNDDHEQYF	TGTGCCAGCTCACCTTGGAACGACGATCACGAGCAGTACTTC
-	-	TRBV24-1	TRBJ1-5	CATSEGGSNQPQHF	TGTGCCACCAGTGAGGGGGGTAGCAATCAGCCCCAGCATTTT
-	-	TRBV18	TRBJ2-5	CASSPPRGHIDGETQYF	TGTGCCAGCTCACCACCCCGGGGACATATCGACGGGGAGACCCAGTACTTC
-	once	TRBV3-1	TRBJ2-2	CASSQVRGELFF	TGTGCCAGCAGCCAAGTTAGGGGGGAGCTGTTTTTT
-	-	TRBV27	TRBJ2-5	CASSLESGRPETQYF	TGTGCCAGCAGTTTGGAATCGGGGAGGCCAGAGACCCAGTACTTC
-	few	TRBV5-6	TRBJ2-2	CASSLVGNTGELFF	TGTGCCAGCAGCTTGGTCGGGAACACCGGGGAGCTGTTTTTT
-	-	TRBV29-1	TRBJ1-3	CSVEDHSGNTIYF	TGCAGCGTTGAGGACCACTCTGGAAACACCATATATTTT
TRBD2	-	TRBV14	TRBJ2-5	CASSQGRGVTAQETQYF	TGTGCCAGCAGCCAAGGACGGGGGGTAACAGCCCAAGAGACCCAGTACTTC
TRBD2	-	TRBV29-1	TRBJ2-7	CSVVGELAAKPYEQYF	TGCAGCGTTGTAGGTGAACTAGCGGCTAAGCCCTACGAGCAGTACTTC
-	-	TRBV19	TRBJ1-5	CASSLAGYSNQPQHF	TGTGCCAGTAGTCTCGCCGGGTATAGCAATCAGCCCCAGCATTTT
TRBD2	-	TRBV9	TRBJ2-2	CASSDMGLVTGELFF	TGTGCCAGCAGCGACATGGGACTAGTAACCGGGGAGCTGTTTTTT
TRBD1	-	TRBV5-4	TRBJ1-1	CASSPGQGVTEAFF	TGTGCCAGCAGCCCGGGACAGGGTGTAACTGAAGCTTTCTTT
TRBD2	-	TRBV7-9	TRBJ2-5	CASSLGPAGGPEETQYF	TGTGCCAGCAGCTTAGGTCCAGCGGGAGGGCCCGAAGAGACCCAGTACTTC
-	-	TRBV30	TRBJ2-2	CAWKRDTGELFF	TGTGCCTGGAAACGGGACACCGGGGAGCTGTTTTTT
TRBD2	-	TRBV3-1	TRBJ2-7	CASSQDWRGDEQYF	TGTGCCAGCAGCCAAGACTGGCGGGGGGACGAGCAGTACTTC